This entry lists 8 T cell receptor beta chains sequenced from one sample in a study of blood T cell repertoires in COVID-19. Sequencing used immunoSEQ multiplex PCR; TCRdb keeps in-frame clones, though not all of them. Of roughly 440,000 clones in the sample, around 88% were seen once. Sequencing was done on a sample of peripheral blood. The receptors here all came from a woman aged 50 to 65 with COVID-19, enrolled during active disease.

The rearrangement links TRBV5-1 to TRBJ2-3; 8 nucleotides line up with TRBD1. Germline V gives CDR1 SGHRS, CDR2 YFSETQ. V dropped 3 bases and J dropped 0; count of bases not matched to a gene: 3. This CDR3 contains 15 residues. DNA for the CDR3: TGCGCCAGCAGCTATCGACAGGGGAGCACAGATACGCAGTATTTT. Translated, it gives CASSYRQGSTDTQYF.

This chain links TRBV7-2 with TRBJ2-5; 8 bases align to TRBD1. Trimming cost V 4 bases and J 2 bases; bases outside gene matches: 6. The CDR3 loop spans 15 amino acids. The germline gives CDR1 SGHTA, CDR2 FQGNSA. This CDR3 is CASSSRTGRQETQYF. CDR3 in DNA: TGTGCCAGCAGCTCAAGGACAGGGCGGCAAGAGACCCAGTACTTC.

CDR3 DNA: TGTGCCAGCAGCAAAGCTACAGGGGATGCCTACGAGCAGTACTTC. Protein product: CASSKATGDAYEQYF. The chain carries TRBV21-1 and TRBJ2-7; TRBD1 is taken as the D call from the table, unchecked against the DNA. TRBV21-1 is noted as a pseudogene. The CDR3 covers 15 residues.

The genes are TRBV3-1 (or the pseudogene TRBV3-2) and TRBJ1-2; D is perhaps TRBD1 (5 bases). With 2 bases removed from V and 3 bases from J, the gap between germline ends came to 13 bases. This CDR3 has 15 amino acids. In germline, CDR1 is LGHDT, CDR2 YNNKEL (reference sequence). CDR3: CASSQPHGGDYGYTF. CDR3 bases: TGTGCCAGCAGCCAACCCCATGGGGGGGACTATGGCTACACCTTC.

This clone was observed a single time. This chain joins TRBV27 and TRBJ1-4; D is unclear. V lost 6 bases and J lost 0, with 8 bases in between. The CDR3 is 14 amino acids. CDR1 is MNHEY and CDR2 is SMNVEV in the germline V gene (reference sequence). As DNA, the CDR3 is TGTGCCAGCAGGCGGGCTGCAACTAATGAAAAACTGTTTTTT. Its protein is CASRRAATNEKLFF. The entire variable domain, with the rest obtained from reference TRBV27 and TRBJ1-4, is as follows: EAQVTQNPRYLITVTGKKLTVTCSQNMNHEYMSWYRQDPGLGLRQIYYSMNVEVTDKGDVPEGYKVSRKEKRNFPLILESPSPNQTSLYFCASRRAATNEKLFFGSGTQLSVL.

CDR3 in DNA: TGTGCCAGCAGCACCGGACTAGCCCGTTCCTACGAGCAGTACTTC. Amino acids: CASSTGLARSYEQYF. The J gene is TRBJ2-7, the V gene TRBV13; the match to TRBD2 covers 8 bases. This CDR3 region has 15 residues. The V gene end was trimmed by 5 bases and the J gene end by 1 base; junction bases not matched to a gene: 7. The germline CDR1 and CDR2 sequences are PRHDT and FYEKMQ (reference sequence).

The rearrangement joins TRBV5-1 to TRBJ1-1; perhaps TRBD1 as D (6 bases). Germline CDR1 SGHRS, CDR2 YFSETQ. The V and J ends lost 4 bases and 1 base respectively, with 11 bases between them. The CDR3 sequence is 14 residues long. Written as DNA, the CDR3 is TGCGCCAGCAGCCGAGGGGGTGGGAACACTGAAGCTTTCTTT. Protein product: CASSRGGGNTEAFF.

This CDR3 reads CASTSSGVGGNQPQHF. CDR3 in DNA: TGTGCCAGTACCTCTAGCGGGGTAGGAGGCAATCAGCCCCAGCATTTT. V is TRBV19 and J is TRBJ1-5; D gene ambiguous. The CDR3 is made up of 16 amino acids. Germline assignment: CDR1 LNHDA and CDR2 SQIVND (reference sequence). V was pared by 7 bases and J by 2 bases, with 18 bases between.